The 26 T cell receptor beta chains in this list originate from one sample, sequenced in a study of control samples from healthy donors and cancer patients. TCRdb's table, derived via immunoSEQ multiplex PCR, lists solely in-frame clones and lacks some. The sample consists of approximately 120,000 clones, about 89% of them appearing once. Sequenced sample: blood. These receptor sequences come from a man aged 55-75 years in good health.

The chain recombines TRBV24-1 with TRBJ2-1, with TRBD1 matching 9 bases. The CDR3 spans 18 residues. After removal of 6 bases from V and 6 bases from J, the junction contained 17 bases not matched to a gene. Germline V gene data show CDR1 as KGHDR and CDR2 as SFDVKD. The CDR3 DNA is TGTGCCACCAGTATCTGGGGGGACGACAGGGGGTCTACCAATGAGCAGTTCTTC. Its translation is CATSIWGDDRGSTNEQFF.

This rearrangement joins TRBV3-1 (or the pseudogene TRBV3-2) to TRBJ2-1; no reliable D call. V was cut by 5 bases and J by 0 bases, with 11 bases left in between. The CDR3 sequence is 15 residues long. Germline CDR1 and CDR2: LGHDT and YNNKEL (reference sequence). CDR3 sequence reads: CASSTDTSSYNEQFF. The CDR3 region has the DNA TGTGCCAGCAGCACTGACACGAGCTCCTACAATGAGCAGTTCTTC.

This chain links TRBV28 with TRBJ1-5, with TRBD1 matching 9 bases. The CDR3 length is 15 residues. V lost 2 bases, J lost 5 bases, and 4 bases stayed unmatched. Germline V gene lookup returns CDR1 MDHEN and CDR2 SYDVKM. In nucleotides, the CDR3 is TGTGCCAGCAGTTTACAACAGGGGGCTCATCAGCCCCAGCATTTT. It yields the protein CASSLQQGAHQPQHF.

CDR3 amino acids: CASSLAPFISGELFF. CDR3 sequence (DNA): TGCGCCAGCAGCTTGGCCCCGTTCATTAGCGGGGAGCTGTTTTTT. This chain joins TRBV5-1 and TRBJ2-2; no definite D call. CDR3 length: 15 amino acids. Germline values: CDR1 SGHRS, CDR2 YFSETQ. The ends were cut back, 0 bases at V and 7 bases at J, with 13 bases in the middle. Supplemented by reference TRBV5-1 and TRBJ2-2, the full variable domain reads KAGVTQTPRYLIKTRGQQVTLSCSPISGHRSVSWYQQTPGQGLQFLFEYFSETQRNKGNFPGRFSGRQFSNSRSEMNVSTLELGDSALYLCASSLAPFISGELFFGEGSRLTVL.

The J gene is TRBJ1-5, the V gene TRBV28, with a weak D call TRBD1 (5 bases). Trimming left V 3 bases short and J 6 bases short, with 12 bases between. This CDR3 contains 14 residues. Germline CDR1 and CDR2: MDHEN and SYDVKM. In nucleotides, the CDR3 is TGTGCCAGCAGTTTGGTAGGGGAGGGTCAGCCCCAGCATTTT. Translating gives CASSLVGEGQPQHF.

The rearrangement uses TRBV30 and TRBJ2-6; D is undetermined. This CDR3 is 13 amino acids long. From germline, CDR1 is GTSNPN and CDR2 SVGIG (reference sequence). V lost 5 bases and J 0 bases, leaving 5 bases between the germline ends. CDR3 coding DNA: TGTGCCTGGGAGTACTCTGGGGCCAACGTCCTGACTTTC. Protein sequence: CAWEYSGANVLTF. Full variable domain (missing parts from reference TRBV30 and TRBJ2-6): SQTIHQWPATLVQPVGSPLSLECTVEGTSNPNLYWYRQAAGRGLQLLFYSVGIGQISSEVPQNLSASRPQDRQFILSSKKLLLSDSGFYLCAWEYSGANVLTFGAGSRLTVL.

V gene TRBV7-2 combines with J gene TRBJ1-1; D gene uncertain. Germline CDR1 and CDR2: SGHTA and FQGNSA. V lost 2 bases to trimming and J lost 4 bases, with 5 bases between them. The CDR3 runs 12 residues. CDR3: CASSLLRTEAFF. The DNA of the CDR3 is TGTGCCAGCAGCTTACTACGCACTGAAGCTTTCTTT.

V is TRBV3-1 (or the pseudogene TRBV3-2) and J is TRBJ2-3; 10 bases line up with TRBD2. The CDR3 spans 14 residues. The germline V gene has CDR1 LGHDT and CDR2 YNNKEL (reference sequence). Losses at the gene ends were 3 bases for V and 6 bases for J; bases not matched to a gene: 3. The CDR3 reads CASSQSGGADTQYF. The CDR3 coding sequence is TGTGCCAGCAGCCAGAGCGGGGGGGCCGATACGCAGTATTTT.

The J gene is TRBJ1-5, the V gene TRBV19; D might be TRBD1 (5 bases). The CDR3 is made up of 16 amino acids. Trimming stripped 7 bases from V and 2 bases from J, with 18 bases between. Germline V CDR1 and CDR2: LNHDA, SQIVND (reference sequence). The CDR3 nucleotides are TGTGCCAGTACCACGAGGGGCGGCTCAGGCAATCAGCCCCAGCATTTT. It yields the protein CASTTRGGSGNQPQHF.

CDR3 in amino acids: CASSPIGGTENQPQHF. CDR3 in DNA: TGTGCCAGCAGTCCCATCGGCGGGACAGAGAATCAGCCCCAGCATTTT. J is TRBJ1-5 and V is TRBV28; TRBD1 aligns across 7 bases. This CDR3 has 16 residues. Germline CDR1 and CDR2: MDHEN and SYDVKM. The V and J ends lost 5 bases and 4 bases, in that order; junction bases with no gene match: 11.

The chain has TRBV19 and TRBJ1-1; no firm D call. Germline loops: CDR1 LNHDA, CDR2 SQIVND (reference sequence). V was pared by 6 bases and J by 5 bases, with 16 bases between. The CDR3 is 14 residues long. CDR3 residues: CASSPGGGPTEAFF. DNA for the CDR3: TGTGCCAGTAGCCCGGGAGGAGGGCCGACTGAAGCTTTCTTT. The full variable domain, rest sourced from reference TRBV19 and TRBJ1-1, is DGGITQSPKYLFRKEGQNVTLSCEQNLNHDAMYWYRQDPGQGLRLIYYSQIVNDFQKGDIAEGYSVSREKKESFPLTVTSAQKNPTAFYLCASSPGGGPTEAFFGQGTRLTVV.

V is TRBV11-3 and J is TRBJ1-5; D is undetermined. The length of the CDR3 is 13 residues. V lost 3 bases, J lost 4 bases, and 7 bases lay in between. Germline V gene sequence: CDR1 SGHNT, CDR2 YENEEA. The CDR3 sequence is CASSFKGNQPQHF. The DNA for the CDR3 is TGTGCCAGCAGCTTTAAGGGTAATCAGCCCCAGCATTTT.

The genes are TRBV7-2 and TRBJ1-1; TRBD1 matches 7 bases. This CDR3 spans 15 amino acids. Per germline, CDR1 SGHTA and CDR2 FQGNSA. The J segment lost 1 base and the V segment lost 6 bases, leaving 8 bases of the junction unmatched. In DNA, the CDR3 is TGTGCCAGCAGACCCACCCGGACAGGGAACACTGAAGCTTTCTTT. This sequence encodes CASRPTRTGNTEAFF.

This chain uses TRBV7-2 with TRBJ1-3; D uncertain. Germline CDR1 SGHTA, CDR2 FQGNSA. This CDR3 is built from 16 residues. With 4 bases removed from V and 2 bases from J, the gap between germline ends came to 15 bases. CDR3: CASSSLSTVAGNTIYF. The CDR3 DNA reads TGTGCCAGCAGCTCCCTCTCCACTGTTGCTGGAAACACCATATATTTT.

Comments on this clone: A read error may produce the germline difference seen at one junction end. The V call is TRBV5-1, the J call TRBJ1-2; 9 nucleotides line up with TRBD1. Germline V gives CDR1 SGHRS, CDR2 YFSETQ. The CDR3 runs 18 residues. Here the CDR3 reads CASSSIRCNRGRMCRTPF. The CDR3 nucleotides read TGCGCCAGCAGCTCGATAAGATGCAACAGGGGGCGTATGTGTCGGACTCCGTTC.

Written as DNA, the CDR3 is TGTGCCACCAGTGAAGCAGGGTCTGAGCAGTTCTTC. It codes for CATSEAGSEQFF. The gene calls are TRBV24-1 and TRBJ2-1; possible D gene TRBD1, 5 bases. Trimming cost V 4 bases and J 9 bases, with 9 bases left between them. The germline V gene encodes CDR1 KGHDR and CDR2 SFDVKD. The CDR3 consists of 12 residues.

This clone was observed a single time. The chain joins TRBV9 to TRBJ1-1, with D possibly being TRBD1 (6 bases). The germline V and J ends were trimmed by 2 bases and 3 bases, with 11 bases remaining between them. Germline values: CDR1 SGDLS, CDR2 YYNGEE. This CDR3 region has 14 residues. In DNA, the CDR3 is TGTGCCAGCAGCGTGGGGGGCGCGGACACTGAAGCTTTCTTT. Its protein is CASSVGGADTEAFF.

This clone occurred once. The gene calls are TRBV5-5 and TRBJ1-4, with a tentative D call TRBD1 (6 bases). Germline-derived CDR1 and CDR2 are SGHKS and YYEKEE (reference sequence). Between the trimmed V and J ends, which lost 4 bases and 4 bases, there was a span of 14 bases. This CDR3 is built from 15 residues. CDR3 in DNA: TGTGCCAGCAGCCAACGACAGGACCTTAATGAAAAACTGTTTTTT. Encoded protein: CASSQRQDLNEKLFF.

V usage is TRBV28 and J usage is TRBJ1-1; 7 positions agree with TRBD1. Per the germline V gene, CDR1 is MDHEN and CDR2 is SYDVKM. With V trimmed by 3 bases and J by 3 bases, 7 bases remained unmatched. This CDR3 has 15 residues. This CDR3 is CASSFRGLGDTEAFF. CDR3 DNA: TGTGCCAGCAGTTTCAGGGGGTTGGGGGACACTGAAGCTTTCTTT.

The V gene is TRBV3-1 (or the pseudogene TRBV3-2), the J gene TRBJ1-6; 8 bases align to TRBD1. The CDR3 loop spans 14 amino acids. Trimming at V came to 6 bases and at J to 6 bases, leaving 4 bases not matched to a gene. The germline V gene encodes CDR1 LGHDT and CDR2 YNNKEL (reference sequence). CDR3 loop: CASRGGTGNSPLHF. CDR3 nucleotides: TGTGCCAGCAGGGGAGGGACAGGTAATTCACCCCTCCACTTT.

This chain connects TRBV14 to TRBJ1-3; weak D call: TRBD1 (5 bases). V shed 1 base and J shed 2 bases, with 9 bases lying between them. Germline V gives CDR1 SGHDN, CDR2 FVKESK. The CDR3 is 15 amino acids. The CDR3 coding sequence is TGTGCCAGCAGCCAAGCAAGAGGGGCTGGAAACACCATATATTTT. It encodes CASSQARGAGNTIYF.

This clone was seen once. The gene calls are TRBV12-3 or TRBV12-4 and TRBJ2-2, with D unclear. The ends were cut back, 5 bases at V and 4 bases at J, with 5 bases in the middle. The CDR3 runs to 12 residues. For the CDR3, the DNA is TGTGCCAGCAGTATCGGCACCGGGGAGCTGTTTTTT. Translating it yields CASSIGTGELFF.

This chain links TRBV19 with TRBJ1-5; D not resolved. The CDR3 loop spans 13 amino acids. Trimming cost V 4 bases and J 1 base, with 5 bases left between them. Germline V gives CDR1 LNHDA, CDR2 SQIVND (reference sequence). In DNA, the CDR3 is TGTGCCAGTAGTAGCCAGAGCAATCAGCCCCAGCATTTT. It yields the protein CASSSQSNQPQHF.

V and J are TRBV28 and TRBJ2-4, with a weak D call TRBD1 (6 bases). Germline loops: CDR1 MDHEN, CDR2 SYDVKM. Trimming pared 5 bases from V and 0 bases from J, leaving 11 bases between. The CDR3 runs 15 residues. The CDR3 nucleotides read TGTGCCAGCAGTCCCGGGACACTAGCCAAAAACATTCAGTACTTC. Translation: CASSPGTLAKNIQYF.

This chain links TRBV7-2 with TRBJ2-1, with a tentative D call TRBD2 (6 bases). V dropped 3 bases and J dropped 11 bases, with 14 bases sitting between them. The CDR3 spans 13 residues. Germline lookup yields CDR1 SGHTA and CDR2 FQGNSA. In nucleotides, the CDR3 is TGTGCCAGCAGCTTCCCTGGAGGGCCGCAGCAGTTCTTC. It codes for CASSFPGGPQQFF.

This clone was found a few times. The V call is TRBV6-2 or TRBV6-3, the J call TRBJ1-5, with D maybe TRBD1 (5 bases). The CDR3 covers 15 residues. Trimming took off 6 bases at V and 4 bases at J, with 16 bases between the two ends. Germline V lookup: CDR1 MNHEY, CDR2 SVGEGT. The chain's CDR3 is CASSRGLGGNQPQHF. The CDR3 DNA sequence: TGTGCCAGCAGCCGGGGATTGGGGGGGAATCAGCCCCAGCATTTT.